These 18 T cell receptor beta chains were sequenced from one sample in a study of neurological immune-mediated disorders (dated by TCRdb to between 2018 and 2021). Library generation was performed with 5' RACE. The instrument was an Illumina HiSeq 2500. The public reads were quality trimmed at Q25 with fastp and then assembled into clones with MiXCR by TCRdb, keeping productive beta chains. Records with the same CDR3 protein are collapsed into one entry carrying the most frequent genes and DNA. This sample lists more than 45,000 distinct CDR3 sequences; roughly 4.3% were detected once. The ten largest clones capture around 3% of the sample. The sequenced sample consisted of PBMCs. These receptor sequences come from a man in his forties or fifties with multiple sclerosis.

This clonotype was seen at least ten times. This chain joins TRBV7-8 and TRBJ2-7, with TRBD2 matching over 8 bases. J lost 6 bases, V lost 3 bases, and 10 bases had no gene match. CDR1 SGHVS and CDR2 FQNEAQ come from the germline V gene. The CDR3 consists of 15 residues. CDR3 region: CASSFYPVGGAEQYF. CDR3 nucleotides: TGTGCCAGCAGCTTTTATCCTGTCGGGGGGGCCGAGCAGTACTTC.

The table lists this clonotype with many counts. This chain links TRBV6-6 with TRBJ2-3; D unresolved. The CDR3 extends over 13 amino acids. The germline V gene has CDR1 MNHNY and CDR2 SVGAGI (reference sequence). With 7 bases removed from V and 1 base from J, the gap between germline ends came to 9 bases. The CDR3 sequence is CASTPRGTDTQYF. The CDR3 coding sequence is TGTGCCAGCACCCCCCGGGGCACAGATACGCAGTATTTT.

The chain couples TRBV9 to TRBJ2-7, with TRBD1 matching over 8 bases. Germline V gene data show CDR1 as SGDLS and CDR2 as YYNGEE. The V segment lost 3 bases and the J segment 7 bases; nucleotides outside the gene matches: 12. The CDR3 length is 15 residues. The CDR3: CASSDHDRGTQEQYF. In nucleotides, the CDR3 is TGTGCCAGCAGCGACCATGACAGGGGTACACAAGAGCAGTACTTC.

In regard to this clonotype: Germline and junction disagree at one end, which may indicate a read error. The rearrangement uses TRBV7-3 and TRBJ1-3; D ambiguous. This CDR3 has 13 amino acids. CDR1 and CDR2 from the germline V gene are SGHTA and FQGTGA. The CDR3: CASSLGSGSTIYF. CDR3 nucleotide sequence: TGTGCCAGCAGCTTAGGTTCCGGAAGCACCATATATTTT.

This clonotype appeared many times. The J gene is TRBJ2-5, the V gene TRBV12-5; D ambiguous. Germline CDR1 is LGHNT and CDR2 is FRNRAP. The CDR3 has 13 amino acids. The V gene lost 7 bases and the J gene lost 4 bases, with 13 bases spanning the gap. The DNA for the CDR3 is TGTGCTAGTGCCCCTAACGTGGTAGAGACCCAGTACTTC. Amino acids: CASAPNVVETQYF.

This clonotype appeared many times. The CDR3 nucleotides read TGTGCCAGCAGTTCGGGGGACACTACCTACGAGCAGTACTTC. This codes for CASSSGDTTYEQYF. The V call is TRBV7-8, the J call TRBJ2-7, with D perhaps matching TRBD1 or TRBD2 (6 bases each). The germline V gene has CDR1 SGHVS and CDR2 FQNEAQ. The CDR3 has 14 residues. Trimming stripped 6 bases from V and 2 bases from J, with 14 bases between.

The CDR3 loop is CASSRRLEGYEQYF. In DNA, the CDR3 is TGCGCCAGCAGCCGCCGGCTCGAAGGCTACGAGCAGTACTTC. V gene TRBV4-1 combines with J gene TRBJ2-7, with unresolved D. Trimming removed 4 bases at V and 3 bases at J, with 13 bases between. The CDR3 consists of 14 residues. The germline gives CDR1 MGHRA, CDR2 YSYEKL.

This clonotype has at least ten counts. The CDR3 bases are TGCAGTGCTAGAAACCGGGACAGGGGATACGAGCAGTACTTC. It encodes CSARNRDRGYEQYF. This rearrangement joins TRBV20-1 to TRBJ2-7; 10 positions match TRBD1. V gave up 2 bases and J gave up 4 bases; unmatched junction bases: 5. CDR3 size: 14 residues. Germline CDR1 reads DFQATT; CDR2 reads SNEGSKA (reference sequence).

This clonotype was seen at least ten times. V gene TRBV7-2 combines with J gene TRBJ2-7; possibly TRBD1 or TRBD2 for D (5 bases each). Germline values: CDR1 SGHTA, CDR2 FQGNSA. With 0 bases removed from V and 6 bases from J, the gap between germline ends came to 9 bases. CDR3 length: 13 residues. CDR3 sequence: CASSLAGTAEQYF. The CDR3 nucleotides are TGTGCCAGCAGCTTAGCAGGGACGGCCGAGCAGTACTTC.

The chain joins TRBV19 to TRBJ2-5; 9 bases match TRBD1. This CDR3 contains 15 residues. The V gene end was trimmed by 6 bases and the J gene end by 4 bases; junction bases not matched to a gene: 9. Germline CDR1 and CDR2: LNHDA and SQIVND (reference sequence). The CDR3 sequence is CASRKGQGLLETQYF. The CDR3 DNA follows: TGTGCCAGTAGGAAGGGACAGGGATTATTAGAGACCCAGTACTTC.

The chain recombines TRBV10-3 with TRBJ2-3; 12 positions match TRBD2. Looked up from germline, CDR1 is ENHRY and CDR2 is SYGVKD. The CDR3 is made up of 17 amino acids. Losses at the gene ends were 3 bases for V and 4 bases for J; bases not matched to a gene: 8. The CDR3 loop reads CAISDPTSGRISDTQYF. DNA of the CDR3: TGTGCCATCAGTGATCCAACTAGCGGGAGGATCTCAGATACGCAGTATTTT.

This clonotype occurred many times. The rearrangement joins TRBV20-1 to TRBJ2-3; D is uncertain. CDR1 is DFQATT and CDR2 is SNEGSKA in the germline V gene (reference sequence). V lost 5 bases and J lost 2, with 14 bases in between. This CDR3 region has 14 residues. The CDR3: CSAPASAYTDTQYF. The DNA for the CDR3 is TGCAGTGCTCCTGCGTCTGCATACACAGATACGCAGTATTTT.

This clonotype was seen repeatedly, ten times or more. J is TRBJ1-1 and V is TRBV9, with a possible D match to TRBD1 (6 bases). V lost 4 bases and J 3 bases, leaving 16 bases between the germline ends. From germline, CDR1 is SGDLS and CDR2 YYNGEE. The CDR3 consists of 15 residues. In DNA, the CDR3 is TGTGCCAGCAGCCCAAGGGGGGGGGGAGACACTGAAGCTTTCTTT. Translation gives CASSPRGGGDTEAFF. Variable domain in full (rest from reference TRBV9 and TRBJ1-1): DSGVTQTPKHLITATGQRVTLRCSPRSGDLSVYWYQQSLDQGLQFLIQYYNGEERAKGNILERFSAQQFPDLHSELNLSSLELGDSALYFCASSPRGGGDTEAFFGQGTRLTVV.

This clonotype was seen at least ten times. The J gene is TRBJ1-1, the V gene TRBV5-1, with 11 bases fitting TRBD1. V trimming: 3 bases; J trimming: 4 bases; junction bases outside the gene matches: 2. The CDR3 length is 14 residues. Germline V CDR1 and CDR2: SGHRS, YFSETQ. CDR3 amino acids: CASSSGTGGTEAFF. The CDR3 nucleotides are TGCGCCAGCAGCTCCGGGACAGGGGGCACTGAAGCTTTCTTT.

This clonotype was observed at least ten times. The chain employs TRBV20-1 and TRBJ1-5, with D unresolved. Germline V lookup: CDR1 DFQATT, CDR2 SNEGSKA (reference sequence). V was clipped by 3 bases and J by 2 bases, with 11 bases between them. CDR3 size: 14 residues. The CDR3 here is CSASERQGNQPQHF. CDR3 sequence (DNA): TGCAGTGCTAGTGAGCGGCAGGGCAATCAGCCCCAGCATTTT.

This clonotype showed up just a few times. The DNA for the CDR3 is TGTGCCAGCAGTTTATATCCCCCCCTAGGAGGGAGCTCCTACAATGAGCAGTTCTTC. This translates into CASSLYPPLGGSSYNEQFF. The chain combines TRBV28 with TRBJ2-1, with D perhaps TRBD2 (6 bases). The CDR3 covers 19 residues. Germline CDR1 MDHEN, CDR2 SYDVKM. V lost 1 base to trimming and J lost 0 bases, with 19 bases between them.

This clonotype has a count of ten or more. V and J are TRBV4-2 and TRBJ2-7, with 8 bases fitting TRBD2. Germline assignment: CDR1 LGHNA and CDR2 YNFKEQ. The CDR3 has 15 residues. Germline trimming cut 5 bases from V and 1 base from J; bases unmatched to any gene: 7. The CDR3 reads CASSSGGGASYEQYF. CDR3 bases: TGTGCCAGCAGCTCGGGGGGGGGCGCGTCCTACGAGCAGTACTTC.

This clonotype was detected many times. The chain uses TRBV28 and TRBJ2-7; D not certain. CDR3 length equals 11 residues. CDR1 is MDHEN and CDR2 is SYDVKM in the germline V gene. Between the trimmed V and J ends, which lost 5 bases and 2 bases, there was a span of 4 bases. CDR3 in amino acids: CASSDPYEQYF. CDR3 nucleotides: TGTGCCAGCAGTGACCCCTACGAGCAGTACTTC.